Sequencing of this T cell receptor (beta chain) was carried out in a study of blood T cell repertoires in COVID-19. Study-wide context: From T cells, B-cell-depleted T cells, or PBMCs came the material, which was cDNA or gDNA.

Cohorts were assigned according to the clinical history that participants reported. Here immunoSEQ multiplex PCR was the method, and the copy in TCRdb shows in-frame clones only, minus some. Of 490,000 or so clones listed, approximately 87% are singletons. This clone appeared a single time. V lost 6 bases and J lost 0; bases outside the gene matches: 12. There are 17 residues in the CDR3. Germline V lookup: CDR1 MGHDK, CDR2 SYGVNS. The sample comprised PBMCs or T cells enriched from blood (not recorded which). V usage is TRBV25-1 and J usage is TRBJ2-5, with 8 bases lining up with TRBD1. The TCR sequence derives from a woman between 40 and 50 years old who had recovered from COVID-19. The CDR3 spells CASSPGQGRLYQETQYF. CDR3 sequence (DNA): TGTGCCAGCAGCCCAGGACAGGGAAGATTGTACCAAGAGACCCAGTACTTC.